Shown below are 28 T cell receptor beta chains from a single sample sequenced in a study of blood T cells in healthy people across ages. The use of a sample-barcoded 5' primer and a J-beta primer mix characterized a second PCR of roughly 6 to 12 cycles. One entry per CDR3 protein, called by TCRdb with MiXCR from the 5' RACE reads. Of about 700,000 distinct CDR3 sequences in the sample, about 30% were seen once. Input material: blood. The receptors were gathered from a woman older than 75 in good health.

This clonotype was seen at least ten times. The chain recombines TRBV4-1 with TRBJ1-2; 8 bases agree with TRBD1. CDR1 and CDR2 (germline): MGHRA, YSYEKL. V lost 5 bases and J lost 8; bases outside the gene matches: 7. The CDR3 has 13 residues. CDR3 sequence reads: CASSSDRGQGYTF. CDR3 nucleotide sequence: TGCGCCAGCAGCTCCGACAGGGGACAAGGCTACACCTTC.

About this clonotype: This may stem from a read error, because a much larger clone lies one nucleotide away. J is TRBJ2-3 and V is TRBV29-1; no firm D call. The length of the CDR3 is 11 residues. Trimming removed 1 base from V and 4 bases from J, with 3 bases in between. Germline CDR1 reads SQVTM; CDR2 reads ANQGSEA. The CDR3 protein is CSVEGADTQYF. The CDR3 region has the DNA TGCAGCGTTGAAGGGGCAGATACGCAGTATTTT.

This clonotype was counted many times. The chain is built from TRBV24-1 and TRBJ2-5; 10 nucleotides line up with TRBD1. CDR3 length: 17 amino acids. CDR1 and CDR2 from the germline V gene are KGHDR and SFDVKD. Germline trimming cut 5 bases from V and 1 base from J; bases unmatched to any gene: 9. The CDR3 reads CATSGRGTGASQETQYF. DNA for the CDR3: TGTGCCACCAGTGGAAGGGGGACAGGGGCATCCCAAGAGACCCAGTACTTC.

V is TRBV12-3 or TRBV12-4 and J is TRBJ2-1, with 9 bases that match TRBD2. J was trimmed by 9 bases and V by 6 bases; bases with no gene match: 9. The CDR3 covers 14 residues. In DNA, the CDR3 is TGTGCCAGCAGACCTAGGACTAGCGTAGCTGAGCAGTTCTTC. Translated, it gives CASRPRTSVAEQFF.

In its sample, this clonotype was seen once. The J gene is TRBJ1-5, the V gene TRBV27, with D perhaps TRBD1 (5 bases). CDR3 length equals 15 residues. V was shortened by 3 bases and J by 5 bases, with 14 bases between the two germline ends. Looked up from germline, CDR1 is MNHEY and CDR2 is SMNVEV (reference sequence). The CDR3 loop reads CASSFNRGSDQPQHF. The CDR3 coding sequence is TGTGCCAGCAGTTTCAATAGGGGATCCGATCAGCCCCAGCATTTT.

This clonotype was found a few times. The V call is TRBV20-1, the J call TRBJ2-1, with TRBD2 matching over 12 bases. The CDR3 loop spans 17 amino acids. Germline V gives CDR1 DFQATT, CDR2 SNEGSKA (reference sequence). V was clipped by 1 base and J by 8 bases; unmatched bases: 12. CDR3 protein: CSARAPSGGAVWDEQFF. CDR3 bases: TGCAGTGCTAGAGCCCCTAGCGGGGGGGCGGTGTGGGATGAGCAGTTCTTC.

In the case of this clonotype: With a much larger clone just one base away, this may be a read error. V usage is TRBV4-3 and J usage is TRBJ1-2, with no clear D. Germline assignment: CDR1 LGHNA and CDR2 YSLEER. CDR3 size: 16 residues. CDR3 residues: CASNQDRLESHYGYTF. Written as DNA, the CDR3 is TGCGCCAGCAACCAAGATAGACTTGAAAGTCACTATGGCTACACCTTC.

This clonotype occurred many times. This chain links TRBV5-1 with TRBJ2-5; D perhaps matches TRBD2 (6 bases). The V end was cut by 0 bases, the J end by 3 bases, with 9 bases between. Germline CDR1 SGHRS, CDR2 YFSETQ. The CDR3 loop spans 14 amino acids. CDR3 region: CASSLATGEETQYF. DNA for the CDR3: TGCGCCAGCAGCTTGGCCACGGGGGAAGAGACCCAGTACTTC.

This clonotype turned up a few times. The chain couples TRBV20-1 to TRBJ2-4, with TRBD2 matching over 12 bases. With 3 bases clipped from V and 9 bases from J, the junction kept 12 bases outside the gene matches. The length of the CDR3 is 16 residues. Germline V gene data show CDR1 as DFQATT and CDR2 as SNEGSKA (reference sequence). The DNA for the CDR3 is TGCAGTGCTAGGTTTGCTAGCGGGGGGGCGAGGGTCATTCAGTACTTC. Its translation: CSARFASGGARVIQYF.

The chain links TRBV5-1 to TRBJ2-4; 12 nucleotides match TRBD1. The CDR3 length is 19 residues. J was trimmed by 1 base and V by 4 bases; bases with no gene match: 12. Germline-derived CDR1 and CDR2 are SGHRS and YFSETQ. CDR3 amino acids: CASSPTGTGGLGAKNIQYF. The CDR3 DNA sequence: TGCGCCAGCAGCCCGACCGGGACAGGGGGCTTAGGGGCCAAAAACATTCAGTACTTC.

Points on this clonotype: This sequence may be a read error, since a much larger clone differs from it by one base. V and J are TRBV6-5 and TRBJ2-4, with D possibly TRBD2 on 7 matching bases. The last part of the DNA fits TRBJ2-7 better; the J call may be wrong. The germline V gene encodes CDR1 MNHEY and CDR2 SVGAGI. The CDR3 is 15 amino acids. In DNA form, the CDR3 reads TGTGCCGGCAGTTACGCGGTTGGGGGGGGCGCCGAGCAGTACTTC. Translation: CAGSYAVGGGAEQYF.

Ten or more counts support this clonotype. This rearrangement joins TRBV6-5 to TRBJ1-1, with 8 bases fitting TRBD1. V lost 4 bases, J lost 1 base, and 2 bases stayed unmatched. This CDR3 contains 14 residues. CDR1 and CDR2 (germline): MNHEY, SVGAGI. In DNA form, the CDR3 reads TGTGCCAGCAGTTCAGGGGGCCAGAACACTGAAGCTTTCTTT. Its translation: CASSSGGQNTEAFF.

This clonotype was detected many times. The chain has TRBV7-3 and TRBJ1-2; TRBD1 is a possible D gene (5 bases). V gave up 1 base and J gave up 8 bases, with 11 bases separating them. Per germline, CDR1 SGHTA and CDR2 FQGTGA. The CDR3 is 13 residues long. CDR3 protein: CASSLMSGKGYTF. CDR3 DNA sequence: TGTGCCAGCAGCTTAATGTCAGGGAAAGGCTACACCTTC.

There are a few counts of this clonotype. This chain links TRBV5-1 with TRBJ2-3; D unclear. Germline V gene lookup returns CDR1 SGHRS and CDR2 YFSETQ. The CDR3 spans 13 residues. The V and J ends lost 0 bases and 8 bases respectively, with 10 bases between them. The CDR3 reads CASSLAGRSTQYF. In DNA form, the CDR3 reads TGCGCCAGCAGCTTGGCCGGGCGGAGTACGCAGTATTTT.

This clonotype was seen repeatedly, ten times or more. The chain joins TRBV5-1 to TRBJ1-4; no clear D gene. The V gene's germline CDR1 is SGHRS and CDR2 YFSETQ. The CDR3 spans 14 residues. V was shortened by 2 bases and J by 6 bases, with 11 bases between the two germline ends. The CDR3 here is CASSFDLWDEKLFF. CDR3 DNA: TGCGCCAGCAGCTTTGACCTCTGGGATGAAAAACTGTTTTTT.

This sequence joins TRBV5-6 and TRBJ2-5, with a possible D match to TRBD2 (7 bases). Trimming left V 7 bases short and J 3 bases short, with 19 bases between. The CDR3 runs to 15 residues. CDR1 and CDR2 from the germline V gene are SGHDT and YYEEEE. CDR3 nucleotide sequence: TGTGCCAGCGCCGGGGGGACGACAGGAAAAGAGACCCAGTACTTC. Protein sequence: CASAGGTTGKETQYF.

With regard to this clonotype: Being one base from a much bigger clone, this may be a read error. The V gene is TRBV5-5, the J gene TRBJ2-6, with 7 nucleotides matching TRBD1. The CDR3 is 18 amino acids. Germline V gene sequence: CDR1 SGHKS, CDR2 YYEKEE (reference sequence). CDR3 coding DNA: TGTGCCGGCAGCTTGACGGGACAGAAGAGCTCTGGGGCCAACGTCCTGACTTTC. Residues: CAGSLTGQKSSGANVLTF.

This clonotype was found many times. The chain links TRBV5-1 to TRBJ2-1; TRBD1 matches at 7 bases. Germline-derived CDR1 and CDR2 are SGHRS and YFSETQ. This CDR3 is built from 15 residues. J was trimmed by 7 bases and V by 0 bases; bases with no gene match: 7. CDR3 coding DNA: TGCGCCAGCAGCTTGGAGGGGGCTACAGGGAATGAGCAGTTCTTC. Translation: CASSLEGATGNEQFF.

Ten or more counts support this clonotype. With a much larger clone just one base away, this may be a read error. The gene calls are TRBV20-1 and TRBJ2-1; 9 bases line up with TRBD2. From germline, CDR1 is DFQATT and CDR2 SNEGSKA (reference sequence). The CDR3 has 11 residues. In DNA, the CDR3 is TGCAGGGCTAGCGGGAACAATGAGCAGTTCTTC. It is translated as CRASGNNEQFF.

This clonotype was picked up many times. J is TRBJ1-2 and V is TRBV29-1; D possibly corresponds to TRBD1 (6 bases). CDR3 length: 15 amino acids. The germline V gene encodes CDR1 SQVTM and CDR2 ANQGSEA. With 1 base removed from V and 5 bases from J, the gap between germline ends came to 17 bases. The CDR3 region has the DNA TGCAGCGTTGAAGGGGGGCCCGGGGGAGATTATGGCTACACCTTC. Protein product: CSVEGGPGGDYGYTF.

J is TRBJ1-5 and V is TRBV3-1; D unclear. CDR3 length equals 18 residues. Between the trimmed V and J ends, which lost 5 bases and 0 bases, there was a span of 20 bases. Germline CDR1 is LGHDT and CDR2 is YNNKEL (reference sequence). This chain's CDR3 is CASSVPDNPPYSNQPQHF. The CDR3 nucleotides read TGTGCCAGCAGCGTCCCAGACAACCCACCCTATAGCAATCAGCCCCAGCATTTT.

This clonotype was recorded at least ten times. The V call is TRBV9, the J call TRBJ1-2; TRBD1 aligns across 8 bases. The length of the CDR3 is 13 residues. The trim removed 4 bases at V and 5 bases at J, leaving 4 bases unmatched. Germline CDR1 SGDLS, CDR2 YYNGEE. The CDR3 sequence: CASSPTGGYGYTF. DNA for the CDR3: TGTGCCAGCAGCCCCACAGGGGGGTATGGCTACACCTTC.

In this sample, this clonotype turned up many times. This chain uses TRBV2 with TRBJ2-5; 12 nucleotides line up with TRBD2. This CDR3 comprises 19 residues. Germline V gene lookup returns CDR1 SNHLY and CDR2 FYNNEI. V gave up 5 bases and J gave up 0 bases; unmatched junction bases: 13. The CDR3 nucleotides are TGTGCCAGCAGTAATGGCCGGACTAGCGGGGTAGGCTACCAAGAGACCCAGTACTTC. Protein sequence: CASSNGRTSGVGYQETQYF.

This clonotype was counted between two and nine times. A much larger clone lies a single base off, so this may be a read error. The chain joins TRBV11-2 to TRBJ2-5, with TRBD1 as a possible D gene (6 bases). The CDR3 has 14 residues. With 5 bases removed from V and 11 bases from J, the gap between germline ends came to 21 bases. The germline V gene encodes CDR1 SGHAT and CDR2 FQNNGV. The CDR3 region is CASSTRDNYNEQYF. In DNA, the CDR3 is TGTGCCAGCAGCACCCGGGACAACTACAATGAGCAGTACTTC.

In this sample, this clonotype turned up a few times. This rearrangement joins TRBV6-5 to TRBJ2-5, with 9 bases fitting TRBD2. V was clipped by 4 bases and J by 6 bases; unmatched bases: 15. The CDR3 is 17 amino acids. The germline CDR1 and CDR2 sequences are MNHEY and SVGAGI. The CDR3 loop is CASSFPAGGLGRKTQYF. DNA of the CDR3: TGTGCCAGCAGTTTCCCAGCGGGAGGACTCGGGAGAAAGACCCAGTACTTC.

This clonotype has ten or more counts. This chain uses TRBV18 with TRBJ2-3; 9 bases map to TRBD2. The CDR3 loop spans 19 amino acids. Germline values: CDR1 KGHSH, CDR2 LQKENI. The trim removed 3 bases at V and 4 bases at J, leaving 17 bases unmatched. The chain's CDR3 is CASSPRKLAGSQVPDTQYF. CDR3 bases: TGTGCCAGCTCACCGAGGAAACTAGCGGGTAGCCAGGTTCCAGATACGCAGTATTTT. Full variable domain (rest looked up from reference TRBV18 and TRBJ2-3): NAGVMQNPRHLVRRRGQEARLRCSPMKGHSHVYWYRQLPEEGLKFMVYLQKENIIDESGMPKERFSAEFPKEGPSILRIQQVVRGDSAAYFCASSPRKLAGSQVPDTQYFGPGTRLTVL.

This clonotype turned up a few times. The chain recombines TRBV24-1 with TRBJ1-1; D is possibly TRBD1 (5 bases). Germline CDR1 reads KGHDR; CDR2 reads SFDVKD. The V gene lost 3 bases and the J gene lost 4 bases, with 8 bases spanning the gap. The CDR3 spans 13 residues. As DNA, the CDR3 is TGTGCCACCAGTGATCAGGGCGGCACTGAAGCTTTCTTT. This codes for CATSDQGGTEAFF.

This clonotype was observed at least ten times. The rearrangement links TRBV12-3 or TRBV12-4 to TRBJ2-3; D gene uncertain. Trimming left V 0 bases short and J 2 bases short, with 9 bases between. This CDR3 is 15 amino acids long. The CDR3 DNA reads as TGTGCCAGCAGTTTAGCAAACTCTTTCACAGATACGCAGTATTTT. It is translated as CASSLANSFTDTQYF.